This entry concerns a single T cell receptor (beta chain). What antigen it recognizes has not been identified. Nothing much larger sits one base from this clone, and base qualities are not available. These data originate in a study of cytomegalovirus exposure and HLA in healthy donors (dated by TCRdb to 2015 to 2018). A note on the overall study: An earlier analysis of some 600 of the donors reported under 300 Gb of sequence data and 90 million to 120 million unique TCR beta sequences obtained from 180 million or so T cells. Typing coverage varied by locus: roughly 629-630 donors for A, B, C, DRB1 and DQB1; 522 for DQA1; about 570 for DPA1; roughly 470 for DPB1. In the later analysis, no new phenotypic data were used to find candidate immune exposures; instead, reliance was placed on TCR beta sequences and their occurrence across donors. An earlier analysis of 587 of the donors applied high-throughput TCR beta sequencing to assess whether each TCR beta V gene segment acted as functional or pseudogenic. On average, about 240,000 unique TCR beta nucleotide sequences were sequenced per donor among roughly 430 genotyped donors of the cohort, with about 19% of those sequences being non-productive. To study patterns of TCR occurrence, a later analysis re-analyzed previously published TCR beta repertoires from 600 to 750 donors and added high-resolution HLA genotyping. Among the 398 genotyped donors, approximately 76% belonged to the genetic ancestry cluster associated with self-reported Caucasian donors. An early release that covered fewer than 750 HLA-typed donors contained about 300 gigabases of sequencing data and about 84 million unique TCR sequences. About five DR-DQ haplotypes were treated as single units for association and clustering because of strong linkage in the cohort. Class I and class II HLA loci were covered by the typing at four-digit resolution. Using immunosequencing, the study profiled T cell repertoires from 500 to 800 subjects and related those repertoires to cytomegalovirus serostatus. All discovery cohort repertoires had been generated on a single sequencing platform. A later genetic analysis took genome-wide SNP genotypes for about three fifths of the 666 donors and used that subset as a discovery cohort. Besides the first cohort of hundreds of subjects, a separate validation cohort made up of roughly 130 different subjects was used. To predict cytomegalovirus infection status, the study brought together high-throughput TCR immunosequencing, statistical association of individual TCRs with disease status, and machine learning. The study was designed to test whether signatures of past pathogen exposure could be identified by cataloging public T cell receptors. Donor age, sex, ethnicity and CMV serostatus were collected together with the repertoire data. Overall study results and their limits: In an earlier analysis of around 600 of the donors, most TCR beta V segments appeared in productive rearrangements about 87% or about 30% of the time, broadly matching IMGT annotations. At a false discovery rate of 0.05, a later analysis linked around 15,000 TCR beta sequences to specific HLA alleles. Most TCR sequences were observed very rarely across donors, whereas some public TCRs were present in many individuals. The sequencing pipeline was judged likely to have produced a cluster of highly shared sequence variants as a technical artifact. A later genetic analysis associated a missense DCLRE1C variant with V-gene and J-gene trimming of TCR beta chains, and an independent cohort replicated the association. Linkage disequilibrium might explain the correlated functional status among segregating V segments, but an unknown experimental factor could not be ruled out. In a later analysis, most CMV-associated TCR beta chains were found to appear HLA-restricted, with HLA associations seemingly driven largely by CMV exposure. Seventeen rarely observed V segments, including chromosome 9 orphons, were excluded from the earlier analysis of approximately 500 of the donors because counts were too low. The study gave a list of 150 to 200 TCR beta chains associated with cytomegalovirus. Because HLA typing was unavailable for some donors at each locus, only the typed subset was used in association tests. The only immune exposure information available for the cohort was CMV serostatus. In a later genetic analysis, fewer N-insertions in productive TCRs were reported among donors in an Asian-associated ancestry cluster than the approximately 670-donor mean. Only TCR beta chains were sequenced in this cohort, and the absence of alpha or paired-chain data limited detectable features. A later analysis found that HLA-associated TCR beta chains were more clonally expanded and had lower generation probabilities than equally common non-associated chains. Roughly uniform sequencing depth across donors was assumed in presence/absence analyses, although this assumption may not hold. When HLA alleles, especially DR and DQ, strongly co-occurred, TCR associations were difficult to assign to individual alleles. The authors suggested that the approach could potentially be extended to other disease states and immunological phenotypes. Cytomegalovirus status was reported to be diagnosed by the classifier with high specificity and sensitivity in both the original and validation cohorts. In a later analysis, TCR association rates were found to vary across HLA loci, with the most associated TCRs seen for DRB1 alleles and the fewest for HLA-C alleles. Several of the top co-occurrence clusters appeared to be linked to parvovirus B19, influenza, CMV and Epstein-Barr virus, according to a later analysis. In vitro tests confirmed that a few of the cytomegalovirus-associated TCR beta chains recognize cytomegalovirus antigens. A further reported finding was that TCR beta sequences accurately predicted the HLA-A and HLA-B alleles for most subjects in the first cohort.

Preparation of the library involved the immunoSEQ multiplex PCR assay. For the multiplex PCR, a mixture combining 60 forward primers for TCR Vbeta segments and 13 reverse primers for TCR Jbeta segments was used. The CDR3 region of rearranged TCR beta genes was amplified from genomic DNA by a multiplex PCR assay. The Illumina HiSeq System was used to sequence the amplified TCR beta libraries as 87-base-pair reads. For the original study's pipeline: Across the 640 or so repertoires, a later analysis counted 60 million to 90 million unique TCR beta chains, 9.5 million to 12 million of which were shared by at least two donors. A nearest-neighbor algorithm error-corrected the raw reads and collapsed the reads into unique sequences, merging closely related sequences to remove PCR and sequencing errors. To assign V, D and J gene segments, CDR3 sequences were aligned to IMGT reference sequences. For a sequence to be retained, at least a six-nucleotide match to both a V gene segment and a J gene segment was required. Rearrangements were called productive when the CDR3 lacked stop codons and stayed in frame with V and J; all others were non-productive. Following IMGT convention, CDR3 was defined as the stretch from the second conserved V-encoded cysteine up to the conserved J-encoded phenylalanine. In an earlier analysis of more than 550 of the donors, sequences lacking an unambiguous match to a single V gene segment were excluded. An earlier analysis of 500 to 700 of the donors classified V segments as functional when productive rearrangements were above 56.7% and as segregating when the standard deviation between donors was above 5%. A statistical classification framework was built for diagnosing cytomegalovirus status from the catalog of TCR beta chain sequences. V and J gene assignment, in a later analysis, came from comparing TCR nucleotide sequences with IMGT/GENE-DB human TR gene sequences. A later analysis assigned CDR3 sequences and most-parsimonious VDJ recombination scenarios with the TCRdist pipeline. A later analysis defined each TCR beta chain by its CDR3 amino acid sequence plus V-gene family, and excluded reads lacking a unique V-gene family. A later analysis removed roughly 590 highly shared, low-generation-probability nucleotide sequences to deal with suspected cross-contamination and a sequencing artifact. A later analysis calculated a clonal expansion index for each public chain from normalized within-repertoire ranks of inferred template counts. In a later analysis, generation probabilities were computed using a VDJ recombination model fitted to out-of-frame rearrangements, and the results were checked against IGoR. Hypergeometric tests were used in a later analysis to score TCR-TCR, TCR-HLA and TCR-CMV co-occurrence, with a repertoire-size bias correction applied to the TCR pairs. A later analysis estimated false discovery rates by permuting HLA or CMV assignments 20 times. In a later analysis, co-occurring TCRs were grouped using DBSCAN, with TCRdist sequence similarity added in when clustering inside HLA-allele-positive subsets. Repertoires with fewer than 30,000 or more than 120,000 public chains were left out of co-occurrence clustering, as were four to six repertoires with anomalous nucleotide sharing. TCRdb carries this immuneACCESS record with in-frame sequences only. Its versions omit some clonotypes, under half of them owing to an unresolved V gene in the studies checked, with the rest unexplained. V and J calls and clone size come straight from that table; D and trimming were deduced from the DNA. In this sample the table shows tens of thousands of clones, 55% to 75% of which occur a single time. The top ten constitute roughly 18% of the sample.

In total, about 650 healthy bone marrow donors made up the cohort. At the time of sampling, every cohort member was nominally healthy, though immune exposures that went unrecorded were likely present. The donor was CMV seropositive and was included in the group of 290 or so seropositive cohort members. Each donor provided a peripheral blood sample, and peripheral blood mononuclear cells were used for TCR beta sequencing. Genomic DNA extraction from the blood cell samples was performed with the Qiagen DNeasy Blood Extraction Kit. The sequenced sample consisted of PBMCs. This receptor was obtained from a man aged 45-65 years in good health and CMV-seropositive.

The bases read TGTGCCAGCAAGACAGGGGACCAGCCCCAGCATTTT. This is translated as CASKTGDQPQHF. The sequence joins TRBV6-6 to TRBJ1-5; TRBD1 aligns with 8 central bases. The CDR3 contains 12 residues, cysteine and phenylalanine counted. Of all the DNA, just the CDR3 is kept, 36 bases in frame from base 1. Sequences MNHNY (CDR1) and SVGAGI (CDR2) are obtained from the germline V gene (reference sequence). V is trimmed back by 7 bases and J by 7 bases, and the junction contains 3 bases that no gene match accounts for.